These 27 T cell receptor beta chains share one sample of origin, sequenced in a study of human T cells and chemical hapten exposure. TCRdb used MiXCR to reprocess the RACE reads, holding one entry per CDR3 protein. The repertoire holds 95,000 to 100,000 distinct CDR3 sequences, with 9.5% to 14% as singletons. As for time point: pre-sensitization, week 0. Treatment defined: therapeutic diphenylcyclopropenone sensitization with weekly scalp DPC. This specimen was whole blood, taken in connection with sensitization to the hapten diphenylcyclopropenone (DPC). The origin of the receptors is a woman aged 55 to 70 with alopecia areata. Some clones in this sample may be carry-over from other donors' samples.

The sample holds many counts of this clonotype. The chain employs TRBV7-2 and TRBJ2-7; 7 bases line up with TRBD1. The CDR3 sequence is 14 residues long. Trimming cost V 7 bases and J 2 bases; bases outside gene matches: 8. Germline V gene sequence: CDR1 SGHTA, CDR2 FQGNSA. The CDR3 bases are TGTGCCAGCAAGAGAATCCAGGGGGCCTACGAGCAGTACTTC. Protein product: CASKRIQGAYEQYF.

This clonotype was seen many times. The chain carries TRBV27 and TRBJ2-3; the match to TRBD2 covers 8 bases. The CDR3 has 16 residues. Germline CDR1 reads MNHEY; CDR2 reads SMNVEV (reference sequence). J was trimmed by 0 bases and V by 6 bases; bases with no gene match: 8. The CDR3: CASRWRSGGSTDTQYF. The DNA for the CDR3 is TGTGCCAGCAGGTGGCGAAGCGGGGGCAGCACAGATACGCAGTATTTT.

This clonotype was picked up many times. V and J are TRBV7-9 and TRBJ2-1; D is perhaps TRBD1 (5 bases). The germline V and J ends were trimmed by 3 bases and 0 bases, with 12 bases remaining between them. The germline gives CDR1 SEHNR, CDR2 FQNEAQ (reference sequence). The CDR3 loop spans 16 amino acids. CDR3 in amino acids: CASSFWGGSSYNEQFF. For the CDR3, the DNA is TGTGCCAGCAGCTTTTGGGGCGGTAGCTCCTACAATGAGCAGTTCTTC.

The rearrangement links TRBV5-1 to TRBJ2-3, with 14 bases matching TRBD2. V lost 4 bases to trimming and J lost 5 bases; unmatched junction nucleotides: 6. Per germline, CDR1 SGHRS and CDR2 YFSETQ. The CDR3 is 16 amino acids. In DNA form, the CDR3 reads TGCGCCAGCAGCGGCGACGGGACTAGCGGGAGAGATACGCAGTATTTT. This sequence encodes CASSGDGTSGRDTQYF.

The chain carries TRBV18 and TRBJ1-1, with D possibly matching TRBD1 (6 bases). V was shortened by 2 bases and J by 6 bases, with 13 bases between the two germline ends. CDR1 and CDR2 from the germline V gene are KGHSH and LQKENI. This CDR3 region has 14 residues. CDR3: CASSPDRKAAEAFF. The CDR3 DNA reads TGTGCCAGCTCACCAGACAGGAAGGCCGCTGAAGCTTTCTTT.

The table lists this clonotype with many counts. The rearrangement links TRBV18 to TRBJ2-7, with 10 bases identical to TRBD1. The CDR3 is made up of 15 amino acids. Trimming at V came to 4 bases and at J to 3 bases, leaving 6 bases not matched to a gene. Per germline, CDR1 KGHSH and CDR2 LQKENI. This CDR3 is CASSLLRDRGYEQYF. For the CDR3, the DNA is TGTGCCAGCTCACTCCTCCGGGACAGGGGCTACGAGCAGTACTTC.

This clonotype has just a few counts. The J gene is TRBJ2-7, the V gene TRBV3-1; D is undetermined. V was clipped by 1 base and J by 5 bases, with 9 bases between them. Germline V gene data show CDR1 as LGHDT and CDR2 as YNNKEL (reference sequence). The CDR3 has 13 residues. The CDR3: CASSQVEGNEQYF. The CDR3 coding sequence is TGTGCCAGCAGCCAAGTCGAAGGGAACGAGCAGTACTTC.

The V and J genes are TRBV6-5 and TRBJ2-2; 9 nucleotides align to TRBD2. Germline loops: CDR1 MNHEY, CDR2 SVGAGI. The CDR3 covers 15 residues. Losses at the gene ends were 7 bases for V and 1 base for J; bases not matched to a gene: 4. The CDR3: CASKKTSGNTGELFF. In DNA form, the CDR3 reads TGTGCCAGCAAAAAGACTAGCGGGAACACCGGGGAGCTGTTTTTT.

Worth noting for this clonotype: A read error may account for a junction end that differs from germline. The CDR3 region has the DNA TGCAGCGCACCCGCTCGAGGCTTGGCGAGAGAATTC. Encoded protein: CSAPARGLAREF. This chain links TRBV29-1 with TRBJ1-2, with no clear D. The CDR3 has 12 amino acids. CDR1 and CDR2 (germline): SQVTM, ANQGSEA.

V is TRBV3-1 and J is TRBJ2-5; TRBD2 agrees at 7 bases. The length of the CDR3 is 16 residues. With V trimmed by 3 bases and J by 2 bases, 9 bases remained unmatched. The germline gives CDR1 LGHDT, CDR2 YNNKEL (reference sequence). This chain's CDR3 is CASSQRGTAEQETQYF. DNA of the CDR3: TGTGCCAGCAGCCAGCGGGGGACGGCCGAACAAGAGACCCAGTACTTC.

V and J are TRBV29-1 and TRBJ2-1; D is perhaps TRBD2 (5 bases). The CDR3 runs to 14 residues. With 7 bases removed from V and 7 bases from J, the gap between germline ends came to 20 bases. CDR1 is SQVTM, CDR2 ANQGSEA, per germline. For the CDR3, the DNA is TGCAGCGGATACCCTACGCCCGGGAAAAATGAGCAGTTCTTC. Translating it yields CSGYPTPGKNEQFF.

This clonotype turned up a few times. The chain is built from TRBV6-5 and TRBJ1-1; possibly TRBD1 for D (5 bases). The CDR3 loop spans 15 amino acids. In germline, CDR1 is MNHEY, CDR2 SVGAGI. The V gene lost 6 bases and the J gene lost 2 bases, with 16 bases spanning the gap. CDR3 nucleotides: TGTGCCAGCAGATCCTGGGGCAGACTTAACACTGAAGCTTTCTTT. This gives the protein CASRSWGRLNTEAFF.

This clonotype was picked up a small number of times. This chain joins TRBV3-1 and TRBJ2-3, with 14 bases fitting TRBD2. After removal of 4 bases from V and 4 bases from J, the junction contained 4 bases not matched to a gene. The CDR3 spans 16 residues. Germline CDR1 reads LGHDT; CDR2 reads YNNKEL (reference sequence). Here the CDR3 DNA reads TGTGCCAGCAGCCGACTAGCGGGGGGGCCTCCAGATACGCAGTATTTT. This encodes CASSRLAGGPPDTQYF.

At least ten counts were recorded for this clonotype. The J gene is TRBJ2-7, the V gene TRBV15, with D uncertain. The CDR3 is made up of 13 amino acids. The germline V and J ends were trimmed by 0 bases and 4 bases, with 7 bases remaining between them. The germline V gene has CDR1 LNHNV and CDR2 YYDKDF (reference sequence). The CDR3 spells CATSRDIDYEQYF. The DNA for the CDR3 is TGTGCCACCAGCAGAGATATAGATTACGAGCAGTACTTC.

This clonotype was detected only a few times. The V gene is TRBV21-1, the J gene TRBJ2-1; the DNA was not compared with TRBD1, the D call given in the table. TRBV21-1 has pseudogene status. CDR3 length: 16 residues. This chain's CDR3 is CATNITYDRDPGEQFF. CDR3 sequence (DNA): TGTGCCACCAATATCACATACGACAGGGACCCCGGTGAGCAGTTCTTC.

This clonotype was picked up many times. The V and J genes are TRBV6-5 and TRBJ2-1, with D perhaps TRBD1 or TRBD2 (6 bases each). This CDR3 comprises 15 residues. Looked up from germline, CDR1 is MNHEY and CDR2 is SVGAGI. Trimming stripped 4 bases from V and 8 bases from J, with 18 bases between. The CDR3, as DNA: TGTGCCAGCAGTTCTCAAGGGGGGTATTTCGATGAGCAGTTCTTC. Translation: CASSSQGGYFDEQFF.

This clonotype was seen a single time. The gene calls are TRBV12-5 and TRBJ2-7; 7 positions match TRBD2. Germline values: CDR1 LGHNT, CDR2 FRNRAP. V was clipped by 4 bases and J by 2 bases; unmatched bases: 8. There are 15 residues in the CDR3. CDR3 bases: TGTGCTAGTGGTTCCCCCGGGGAGGGTGCCTACGAGCAGTACTTC. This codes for CASGSPGEGAYEQYF.

The CDR3 region has the DNA TGCGCCAGCAGCTTGAGTCGGACAGGGGTAGAGACCCAGTACTTC. It is translated as CASSLSRTGVETQYF. The J gene is TRBJ2-5, the V gene TRBV5-1, with 9 nucleotides matching TRBD1. This CDR3 region has 15 residues. Germline V lookup: CDR1 SGHRS, CDR2 YFSETQ. With V trimmed by 1 base and J by 4 bases, 5 bases remained unmatched.

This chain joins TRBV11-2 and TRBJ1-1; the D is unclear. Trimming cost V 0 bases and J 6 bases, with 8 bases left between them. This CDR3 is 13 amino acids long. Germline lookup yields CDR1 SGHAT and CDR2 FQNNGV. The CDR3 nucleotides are TGTGCCAGCAGCTTAGACACGTTGGCTGAAGCTTTCTTT. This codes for CASSLDTLAEAFF.

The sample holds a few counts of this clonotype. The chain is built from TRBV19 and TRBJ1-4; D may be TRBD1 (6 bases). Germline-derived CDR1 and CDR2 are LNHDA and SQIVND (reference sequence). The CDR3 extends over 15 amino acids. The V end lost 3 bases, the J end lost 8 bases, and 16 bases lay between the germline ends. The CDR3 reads CASSIPTGLWEKLFF. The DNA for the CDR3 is TGTGCCAGTAGTATCCCGACAGGCCTTTGGGAAAAACTGTTTTTT. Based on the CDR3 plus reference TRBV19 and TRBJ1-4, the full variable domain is DGGITQSPKYLFRKEGQNVTLSCEQNLNHDAMYWYRQDPGQGLRLIYYSQIVNDFQKGDIAEGYSVSREKKESFPLTVTSAQKNPTAFYLCASSIPTGLWEKLFFGSGTQLSVL.

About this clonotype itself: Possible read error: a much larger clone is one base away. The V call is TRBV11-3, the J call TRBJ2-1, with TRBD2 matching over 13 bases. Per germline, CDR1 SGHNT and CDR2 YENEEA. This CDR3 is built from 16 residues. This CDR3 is CTSSSTSGGAFDEQFF. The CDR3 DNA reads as TGTACCAGCAGCTCCACTAGCGGGGGGGCCTTTGATGAGCAGTTCTTC.

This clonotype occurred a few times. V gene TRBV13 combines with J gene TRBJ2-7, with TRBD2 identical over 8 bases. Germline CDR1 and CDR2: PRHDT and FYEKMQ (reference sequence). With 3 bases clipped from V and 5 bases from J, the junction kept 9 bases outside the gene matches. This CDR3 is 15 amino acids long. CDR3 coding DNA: TGTGCCAGCAGCTTTGTTACGGGGGGGCCAGACGAGCAGTACTTC. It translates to CASSFVTGGPDEQYF.

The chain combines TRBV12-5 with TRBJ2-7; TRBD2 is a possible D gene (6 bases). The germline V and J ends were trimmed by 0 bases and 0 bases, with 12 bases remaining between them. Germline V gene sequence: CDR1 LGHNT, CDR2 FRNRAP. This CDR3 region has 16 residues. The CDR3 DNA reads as TGTGCTAGTGGTTTGGTACGGGCGGGGCCCTCCTACGAGCAGTACTTC. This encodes CASGLVRAGPSYEQYF.

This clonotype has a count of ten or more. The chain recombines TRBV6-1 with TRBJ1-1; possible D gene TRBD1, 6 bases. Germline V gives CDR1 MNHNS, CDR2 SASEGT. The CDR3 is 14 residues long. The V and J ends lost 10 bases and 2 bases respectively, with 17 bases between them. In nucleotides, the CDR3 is TGTGCCACCTCCGGGACACCTATAAACACTGAAGCTTTCTTT. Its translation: CATSGTPINTEAFF.

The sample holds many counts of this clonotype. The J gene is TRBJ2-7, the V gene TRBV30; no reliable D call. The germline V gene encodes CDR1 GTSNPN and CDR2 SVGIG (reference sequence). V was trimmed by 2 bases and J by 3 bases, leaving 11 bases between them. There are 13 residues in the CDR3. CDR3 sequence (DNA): TGTGCCTGGAGTAATAGAATCCGCTACGAGCAGTACTTC. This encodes CAWSNRIRYEQYF.

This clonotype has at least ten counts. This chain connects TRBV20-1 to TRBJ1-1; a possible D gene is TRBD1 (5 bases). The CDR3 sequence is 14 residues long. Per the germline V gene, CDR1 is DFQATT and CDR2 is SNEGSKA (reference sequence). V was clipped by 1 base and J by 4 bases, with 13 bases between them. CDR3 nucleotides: TGCAGTGCTAGAGGGCGCGGCAGGGTCACTGAAGCTTTCTTT. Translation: CSARGRGRVTEAFF.

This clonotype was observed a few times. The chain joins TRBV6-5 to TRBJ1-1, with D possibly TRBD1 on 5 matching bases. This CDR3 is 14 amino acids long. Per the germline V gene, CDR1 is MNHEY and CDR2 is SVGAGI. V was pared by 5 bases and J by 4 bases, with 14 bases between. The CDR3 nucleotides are TGTGCCAGCAGTAGACACCAGGGATCCACTGAAGCTTTCTTT. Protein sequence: CASSRHQGSTEAFF.